The rows below give T cell receptor beta chains drawn from one sample of a study of vaccination and CD4 T cells after COVID-19. These receptors' targets are unknown. TCRdb ran MiXCR on the PCR reads and lists one entry per CDR3 protein. The sample records under 3,500 distinct CDR3 sequences, under 30% being singletons. Input material: CD4+ T cells from blood, cultured in vitro. The receptors derive from a human donor who had recovered from COVID-19. CDR3s include the opening cysteine and the closing phenylalanine or tryptophan. A D gene is named only where the DNA matches it firmly. Expanded clones are given a class, and other clones once, few, many or no size at all.

d_call j_call v_call clone_size cdr3_aa cdr3_nt
NA TRBJ2-1 TRBV20-1 few CSAASVFGGYNEQFF TGCAGTGCTGCGTCGGTATTTGGGGGCTACAATGAGCAGTTCTTC
TRBD2 TRBJ2-5 TRBV20-1 few CSASRLALETQYF TGCAGTGCTAGTAGACTAGCCTTAGAGACCCAGTACTTC
TRBD2 TRBJ2-2 TRBV7-3 few CASSLRLAGNTGELFF TGTGCCAGCAGCTTAAGACTAGCGGGAAACACCGGGGAGCTGTTTTTT
TRBD1 TRBJ2-3 TRBV10-3 few CAIRGTGYKDTQYF TGTGCCATCAGGGGGACAGGGTATAAAGATACGCAGTATTTT
TRBD2 TRBJ2-7 TRBV6-5 large CASSYSSGGSYEQYF TGTGCCAGCAGTTACTCGAGCGGGGGATCCTACGAGCAGTACTTC
TRBD1 TRBJ1-2 TRBV20-1 NA CSALPRTGVLGGYTF TGCAGTGCCCTCCCCCGGACAGGGGTATTGGGTGGCTACACCTTC
TRBD2 TRBJ2-7 TRBV19 few CASSIGLAGDEQYF TGTGCCAGTAGTATAGGTCTAGCGGGAGACGAGCAGTACTTC
TRBD2 TRBJ2-7 TRBV20-1 NA CSGLLAGDEQYF TGCAGTGGCTTACTAGCGGGAGACGAGCAGTACTTC
NA TRBJ1-4 TRBV7-9 NA CASSQDGSATNEKLFF TGTGCCAGCAGCCAAGATGGCAGTGCAACTAATGAAAAACTGTTTTTT
NA TRBJ1-4 TRBV2 NA CASSNREGHEKLFF TGTGCCAGCAGTAACAGGGAGGGGCATGAAAAACTGTTTTTT
NA TRBJ1-3 TRBV12-3/TRBV12-4 large CASSLSPGNTIYF TGTGCCAGCAGTTTGAGCCCTGGGAACACCATATATTTT
NA TRBJ2-3 TRBV7-9 NA CASSSNEGADTQYF TGTGCCAGCAGCTCAAACGAGGGCGCAGATACGCAGTATTTT
TRBD1 TRBJ1-5 TRBV19 large CASSPGRDRDVQPQHF TGTGCCAGTAGTCCCGGGCGGGACAGGGACGTTCAGCCCCAGCATTTT
NA TRBJ2-5 TRBV19 NA CASMRGFGETQYF TGTGCCAGTATGAGGGGGTTTGGGGAGACCCAGTACTTC
NA TRBJ1-3 TRBV19 few CASSGGYSGNTIYF TGTGCCAGTAGCGGGGGATACTCTGGAAACACCATATATTTT
NA TRBJ1-2 TRBV12-3/TRBV12-4 NA CASSFLRGYGYTF TGTGCCAGCAGTTTTCTACGGGGCTATGGCTACACCTTC
TRBD2 TRBJ2-1 TRBV18 NA CASSPSGRAVVFF TGTGCCAGCTCACCTAGCGGGAGGGCCGTTGTGTTCTTC
TRBD2 TRBJ2-7 TRBV7-9 large CASSLPSGGAYEQYF TGTGCCAGCAGCTTACCTAGCGGGGGGGCGTACGAGCAGTACTTC
NA TRBJ2-1 TRBV15 NA CATSREAGPYNEQFF TGTGCCACCAGCCGAGAGGCGGGCCCCTACAATGAGCAGTTCTTC
NA TRBJ1-1 TRBV7-2 NA CASSLYRASMNTEAFF TGTGCCAGCAGCTTATATAGGGCCAGCATGAACACTGAAGCTTTCTTT
TRBD2 TRBJ2-2 TRBV24-1 few CATSDFYGTSSAPGELFF TGTGCCACCAGTGATTTCTATGGGACTAGTTCAGCCCCAGGGGAGCTGTTTTTT
TRBD2 TRBJ2-2 TRBV11-3 few CASSLDGGRNTGELFF TGTGCCAGCAGCTTAGACGGCGGGAGGAACACCGGGGAGCTGTTTTTT
NA TRBJ1-1 TRBV30 few CAWTPTRQVGMVNTEAFF TGTGCCTGGACCCCCACTCGACAGGTTGGGATGGTGAACACTGAAGCTTTCTTT
NA TRBJ2-3 TRBV7-2 NA CASSLGITDTQYF TGTGCCAGCAGCTTAGGGATCACAGATACGCAGTATTTT
NA TRBJ1-1 TRBV10-1 few CASRRQATEAFF TGCGCCAGCAGAAGACAGGCCACTGAAGCTTTCTTT
NA TRBJ2-7 TRBV12-1 NA CASSFRRQGSSYEQYF TGTGCCAGCAGCTTCCGCAGACAGGGTAGCTCCTACGAGCAGTACTTC
NA TRBJ1-2 TRBV6-2/TRBV6-3 few CASSYWESNGYTF TGTGCCAGCAGTTACTGGGAAAGTAATGGCTACACCTTC
NA TRBJ1-1 TRBV30 medium-sized CAWSVNWGTEAFF TGTGCCTGGAGTGTAAATTGGGGCACTGAAGCTTTCTTT
NA TRBJ1-1 TRBV20-1 few CSAARGIEAFF TGCAGTGCTGCACGGGGTATTGAAGCTTTCTTT
TRBD1 TRBJ1-5 TRBV20-1 few CSAGGQGGINQPQHF TGCAGTGCAGGGGGACAGGGGGGTATCAATCAGCCCCAGCATTTT
TRBD1 TRBJ2-7 TRBV6-1 once CASNTGGRPYEQYF TGTGCCAGCAACACAGGGGGGAGACCCTACGAGCAGTACTTC
NA TRBJ2-7 TRBV3-1 NA CASSQTAIGEQYF TGTGCCAGCAGCCAAACGGCCATTGGCGAGCAGTACTTC
TRBD2 TRBJ2-2 TRBV4-2 few CASSLGGGRASGELFF TGTGCCAGCAGCCTCGGGGGCGGGAGGGCCTCCGGGGAGCTGTTTTTT
NA TRBJ1-3 TRBV19 once CASSGSRGTSGNTIYF TGTGCCAGTAGTGGAAGTAGGGGGACCTCTGGAAACACCATATATTTT
TRBD1 TRBJ1-4 TRBV30 NA CAWSSGQGAREKLFF TGTGCCTGGAGTTCCGGACAGGGGGCACGAGAAAAACTGTTTTTT
TRBD2 TRBJ2-3 TRBV7-9 few CASSLGTSGATDTQYF TGTGCCAGCAGCTTAGGGACTAGCGGGGCTACAGATACGCAGTATTTT
NA TRBJ2-7 TRBV7-9 large CASSSRDSGEQYF TGTGCCAGCAGCTCCCGGGACTCGGGAGAGCAGTACTTC
NA TRBJ2-1 TRBV2 few CASSREQGGWGEFF TGTGCCAGCAGTCGGGAACAGGGCGGCTGGGGGGAGTTCTTC
TRBD2 TRBJ2-1 TRBV5-1 NA CASSLGGAGGHNEQFF TGCGCCAGCAGCTTGGGTGGAGCGGGAGGCCACAATGAGCAGTTCTTC
NA TRBJ2-5 TRBV29-1 medium-sized CSVGPDQETQYF TGCAGCGTTGGGCCAGACCAAGAGACCCAGTACTTC
TRBD2 TRBJ2-1 TRBV19 NA CASSTSGGAADEQFF TGTGCCAGTAGTACTAGCGGGGGGGCCGCCGATGAGCAGTTCTTC
TRBD1 TRBJ2-2 TRBV6-1 large CASRAGQGSPGELFF TGTGCCAGCAGAGCGGGACAGGGGTCTCCCGGGGAGCTGTTTTTT
TRBD2 TRBJ2-3 TRBV7-2 NA CASTPEPRGGRGTQYF TGTGCCAGCACCCCCGAGCCGCGGGGGGGCCGAGGTACGCAGTATTTT
NA TRBJ2-1 TRBV29-1 NA CSAVDSTFQFF TGCAGCGCCGTCGATTCCACTTTCCAGTTCTTC
NA TRBJ2-7 TRBV20-1 few CSGSRSTTSYEQYF TGCAGTGGCTCTAGGTCCACCACCAGCTACGAGCAGTACTTC
NA TRBJ1-2 TRBV7-9 medium-sized CASSPEYNYGYTF TGTGCCAGCAGCCCCGAGTATAACTATGGCTACACCTTC
TRBD2 TRBJ2-3 TRBV4-3 few CASSQDPAGGTDTQYF TGCGCCAGCAGCCAAGATCCAGCGGGAGGCACAGATACGCAGTATTTT
NA TRBJ2-2 TRBV9 NA CASSVVGGELFF TGTGCCAGCAGCGTAGTAGGCGGGGAGCTGTTTTTT
NA TRBJ1-1 TRBV5-5 NA CASNHREGARDTEAFF TGTGCCAGCAACCACAGGGAAGGGGCTAGGGACACTGAAGCTTTCTTT
NA TRBJ2-5 TRBV6-1 few CASTPDTLQETQYF TGTGCCAGCACTCCGGACACTCTTCAAGAGACCCAGTACTTC
NA TRBJ1-1 TRBV20-1 NA CSAGDNKGMDTEAFF TGCAGTGCTGGGGACAACAAGGGTATGGACACTGAAGCTTTCTTT
NA TRBJ2-7 TRBV5-1 NA CASSLGGEVYF TGCGCCAGCAGCTTGGGCGGGGAAGTGTACTTC
NA TRBJ2-7 TRBV10-3 NA CAISVLFGSDNEQYF TGTGCCATCAGTGTTTTGTTCGGGAGCGACAACGAGCAGTACTTC